This record concerns one TCR beta chain sequence. J was trimmed by 10 bases and V by 5 bases; bases with no gene match: 10. Germline V CDR1 and CDR2: SNHLY, FYNNEI. The CDR3 sequence is 15 residues long. In the original processing: Reference gene primer amplification in the assay estimated nucleated cell counts. Some clones are missing from TCRdb's copy, which holds only in-frame ones; the method was immunoSEQ multiplex PCR. V and J calls and clone size come straight from that table; D and trimming were deduced from the DNA. Of tens of thousands of clones detected, over 65% appear once; the ten largest clones hold about 18%. The data belong to a study of blood T cell repertoires in COVID-19. Study as a whole: The study drew acute and convalescent COVID-19 samples from the United States, Italy and Spain.

This chain connects TRBV2 to TRBJ1-4, with 10 bases lining up with TRBD1. This TCR came from a woman aged 80 or over with acute or convalescent COVID-19. Sequencing was carried out using peripheral blood. The CDR3: CASSTNDRGQGKLFF. The CDR3 nucleotides read TGTGCCAGCAGTACCAATGACAGGGGGCAGGGAAAACTGTTTTTT.